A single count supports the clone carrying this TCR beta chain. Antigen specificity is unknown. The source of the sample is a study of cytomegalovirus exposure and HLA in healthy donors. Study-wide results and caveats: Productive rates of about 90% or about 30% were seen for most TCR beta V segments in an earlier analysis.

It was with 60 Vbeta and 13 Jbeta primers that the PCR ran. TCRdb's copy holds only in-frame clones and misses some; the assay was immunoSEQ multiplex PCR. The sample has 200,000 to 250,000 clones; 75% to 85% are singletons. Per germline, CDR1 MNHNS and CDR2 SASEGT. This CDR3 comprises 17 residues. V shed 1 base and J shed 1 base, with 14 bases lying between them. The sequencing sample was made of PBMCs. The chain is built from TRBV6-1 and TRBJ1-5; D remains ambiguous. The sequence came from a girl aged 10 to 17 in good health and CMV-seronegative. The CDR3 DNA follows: TGTGCCAGCAGTGAAGTGGCCGCCAGTATGAGCAATCAGCCCCAGCATTTT. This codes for CASSEVAASMSNQPQHF.